The 15 T cell receptor beta chains listed next were all sequenced from one sample in a study of blood T cell repertoires in COVID-19. Only in-frame clones appear in the TCRdb table, and some are missing; sequencing was by immunoSEQ multiplex PCR. The table includes about 110,000 clones, around 84% detected once. Sequenced material: peripheral blood. The receptors here all came from a man in his forties with acute or convalescent COVID-19.

This clone was seen only a few times. CDR3 protein: CASSSALTSSRSNEQFF. The CDR3 DNA reads as TGTGCCAGCAGCTCCGCCCTGACTAGCTCACGATCCAATGAGCAGTTCTTC. V gene TRBV13 combines with J gene TRBJ2-1, with 7 bases lining up with TRBD2. In germline, CDR1 is PRHDT, CDR2 FYEKMQ (reference sequence). V trimming: 4 bases; J trimming: 6 bases; junction bases outside the gene matches: 15. The CDR3 consists of 17 residues. The full variable domain, with the rest looked up from reference TRBV13 and TRBJ2-1, is AAGVIQSPRHLIKEKRETATLKCYPIPRHDTVYWYQQGPGQDPQFLISFYEKMQSDKGSIPDRFSAQQFSDYHSELNMSSLELGDSALYFCASSSALTSSRSNEQFFGPGTRLTVL.

The V call is TRBV12-3 or TRBV12-4, the J call TRBJ2-1, with TRBD1 identical over 9 bases. Trimming took 5 bases from V and 9 from J; bases not matched to a gene: 5. The CDR3 spans 13 residues. Written as DNA, the CDR3 is TGTGCCAGCAGTCGGACAGGGGTGACTGAGCAGTTCTTC. This encodes CASSRTGVTEQFF.

The chain links TRBV7-2 to TRBJ2-7; 7 positions match TRBD1. Germline assignment: CDR1 SGHTA and CDR2 FQGNSA. V shed 3 bases, J shed 1 base, and the junction held 6 bases outside the gene matches. The CDR3 runs to 15 residues. In DNA form, the CDR3 reads TGTGCCAGCAGCTTCAACGCAGGGGGATCCTACGAGCAGTACTTC. Amino acids: CASSFNAGGSYEQYF.

This chain uses TRBV19 with TRBJ1-2; D call uncertain. The CDR3 consists of 13 residues. Germline lookup yields CDR1 LNHDA and CDR2 SQIVND (reference sequence). V was trimmed by 1 base and J by 3 bases, leaving 6 bases between them. CDR3 loop: CASSIGRDYGYTF. Here the CDR3 DNA reads TGTGCCAGTAGTATAGGTAGAGACTATGGCTACACCTTC. Full variable domain (outside the CDR3, taken from reference TRBV19 and TRBJ1-2): DGGITQSPKYLFRKEGQNVTLSCEQNLNHDAMYWYRQDPGQGLRLIYYSQIVNDFQKGDIAEGYSVSREKKESFPLTVTSAQKNPTAFYLCASSIGRDYGYTFGSGTRLTVV.

The chain carries TRBV19 and TRBJ2-7, with TRBD1 matching over 10 bases. Trimming cost V 3 bases and J 4 bases; bases outside gene matches: 9. CDR1 LNHDA and CDR2 SQIVND come from the germline V gene (reference sequence). This CDR3 is built from 16 residues. Here the CDR3 reads CASSMGAGTGDYEQYF. The CDR3 DNA reads TGTGCCAGTAGTATGGGGGCCGGGACAGGGGATTACGAGCAGTACTTC.

This clone was counted between two and nine times. The chain is built from TRBV20-1 and TRBJ2-5; TRBD2 aligns across 15 bases. V shed 3 bases and J 5 bases; nucleotides not matched to a gene: 10. The CDR3 totals 17 residues. The germline V gene has CDR1 DFQATT and CDR2 SNEGSKA (reference sequence). This chain's CDR3 is CSASTFGTSGRRETQYF. As DNA, the CDR3 is TGCAGTGCTAGTACCTTTGGGACTAGCGGGAGGAGGGAGACCCAGTACTTC.

The rearrangement joins TRBV11-2 to TRBJ2-1, with 9 bases that match TRBD2. After removal of 5 bases from V and 6 bases from J, the junction contained 14 bases not matched to a gene. Per the germline V gene, CDR1 is SGHAT and CDR2 is FQNNGV. This CDR3 has 17 amino acids. The CDR3 DNA is TGTGCCAGCAGCCCGAGGGGGCGGGGGGGCACGGGCAATGAGCAGTTCTTC. Its protein is CASSPRGRGGTGNEQFF.

This sequence joins TRBV25-1 and TRBJ2-1, with 7 bases lining up with TRBD2. With V trimmed by 4 bases and J by 4 bases, 13 bases remained unmatched. This CDR3 spans 17 amino acids. Germline V gives CDR1 MGHDK, CDR2 SYGVNS. Here the CDR3 reads CASSAPGGRRSYNEQFF. CDR3 in DNA: TGTGCCAGCAGTGCCCCCGGGGGGAGGCGGTCATACAATGAGCAGTTCTTC.

The CDR3 is CTSSQDWRTSVCRGEQFF. The DNA for the CDR3 is TGCACCAGCAGCCAAGATTGGCGGACTAGCGTGTGTCGGGGTGAGCAGTTCTTC. The chain is built from TRBV1 and TRBJ2-1; the table's D call TRBD2 went unverified against the DNA. TRBV1 is a recognized pseudogene. CDR3 length: 18 residues.

This clone has a single count. The J gene is TRBJ1-6, the V gene TRBV20-1, with D perhaps matching TRBD1 (5 bases). In germline, CDR1 is DFQATT, CDR2 SNEGSKA (reference sequence). Between the trimmed V and J ends, which lost 3 bases and 7 bases, there was a span of 7 bases. This CDR3 is built from 12 residues. The CDR3 nucleotides read TGCAGTGCTAGTGGGGCCAATTCACCCCTCCACTTT. This gives the protein CSASGANSPLHF.

V gene TRBV7-2 combines with J gene TRBJ2-5; 7 bases fit TRBD2. J was trimmed by 5 bases and V by 5 bases; bases with no gene match: 11. The CDR3 loop spans 15 amino acids. Germline V gene sequence: CDR1 SGHTA, CDR2 FQGNSA. This CDR3 reads CASSPLAVARETQYF. In DNA, the CDR3 is TGTGCCAGCAGCCCGCTAGCGGTGGCTCGGGAGACCCAGTACTTC. The complete variable domain, with remaining parts taken from reference TRBV7-2 and TRBJ2-5, reads GAGVSQSPSNKVTEKGKDVELRCDPISGHTALYWYRQSLGQGLEFLIYFQGNSAPDKSGLPSDRFSAERTGGSVSTLTIQRTQQEDSAVYLCASSPLAVARETQYFGPGTRLLVL.

V usage is TRBV6-6 and J usage is TRBJ1-1, with 9 positions matching TRBD1. The ends lost 6 bases at V and 3 bases at J; junction bases unmatched: 11. Germline V gene data show CDR1 as MNHNY and CDR2 as SVGAGI (reference sequence). CDR3 length: 16 residues. The CDR3 reads CASRTTGGGGDTEAFF. CDR3 coding DNA: TGTGCCAGCAGAACCACAGGGGGCGGTGGGGACACTGAAGCTTTCTTT.

The chain joins TRBV30 to TRBJ2-4; 13 positions match TRBD2. CDR1 and CDR2 (germline): GTSNPN, SVGIG (reference sequence). The length of the CDR3 is 19 residues. The V gene end was trimmed by 5 bases and the J gene end by 3 bases; junction bases not matched to a gene: 16. CDR3 DNA sequence: TGTGCCTGGGACACAGTGGGACTAGCGGGAAGAGGGGTCAAAAACATTCAGTACTTC. Residues: CAWDTVGLAGRGVKNIQYF.

J is TRBJ1-2 and V is TRBV4-3; D might be TRBD1 (6 bases). Germline CDR1 and CDR2: LGHNA and YSLEER. The ends were cut back, 1 base at V and 7 bases at J, with 25 bases in the middle. There are 18 residues in the CDR3. CDR3 sequence reads: CASSQAWAGATLLGGYTF. Here the CDR3 DNA reads TGCGCCAGCAGCCAAGCCTGGGCAGGGGCGACTCTTCTAGGTGGCTACACCTTC.

A single count supports this clone. This sequence joins TRBV6-5 and TRBJ1-6; a possible D gene is TRBD1 (5 bases). Trimming removed 5 bases from V and 8 bases from J, with 16 bases in between. Looked up from germline, CDR1 is MNHEY and CDR2 is SVGAGI. This CDR3 contains 15 residues. The DNA of the CDR3 is TGTGCCAGCAGTCCCAAGGTCCTCAGGGATTCACCCCTCCACTTT. It specifies CASSPKVLRDSPLHF.